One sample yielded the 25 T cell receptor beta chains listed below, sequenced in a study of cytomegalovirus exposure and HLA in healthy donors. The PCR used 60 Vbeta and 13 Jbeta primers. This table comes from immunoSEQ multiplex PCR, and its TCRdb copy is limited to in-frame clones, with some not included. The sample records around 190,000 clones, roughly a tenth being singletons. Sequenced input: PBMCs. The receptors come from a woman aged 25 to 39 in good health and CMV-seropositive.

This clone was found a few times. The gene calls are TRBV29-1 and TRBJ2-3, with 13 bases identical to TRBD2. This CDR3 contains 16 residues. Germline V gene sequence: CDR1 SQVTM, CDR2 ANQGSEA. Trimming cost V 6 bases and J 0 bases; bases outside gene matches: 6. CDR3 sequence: CSVAGTSGISTDTQYF. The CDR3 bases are TGCAGCGTCGCCGGGACTAGCGGGATTAGCACAGATACGCAGTATTTT.

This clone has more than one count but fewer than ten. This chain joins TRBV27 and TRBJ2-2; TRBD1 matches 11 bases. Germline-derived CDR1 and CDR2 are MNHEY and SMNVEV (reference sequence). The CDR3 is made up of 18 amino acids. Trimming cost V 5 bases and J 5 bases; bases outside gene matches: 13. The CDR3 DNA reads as TGTGCCAGCAGTCCCACGACCGGGACAGGGGGTTTGACCGGGGAGCTGTTTTTT. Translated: CASSPTTGTGGLTGELFF.

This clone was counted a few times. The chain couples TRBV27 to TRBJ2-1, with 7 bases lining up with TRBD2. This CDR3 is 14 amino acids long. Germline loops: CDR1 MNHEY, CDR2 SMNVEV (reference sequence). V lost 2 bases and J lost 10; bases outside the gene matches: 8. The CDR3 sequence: CASSLGEGKREQFF. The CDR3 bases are TGTGCCAGCAGTTTAGGGGAGGGAAAGAGGGAGCAGTTCTTC.

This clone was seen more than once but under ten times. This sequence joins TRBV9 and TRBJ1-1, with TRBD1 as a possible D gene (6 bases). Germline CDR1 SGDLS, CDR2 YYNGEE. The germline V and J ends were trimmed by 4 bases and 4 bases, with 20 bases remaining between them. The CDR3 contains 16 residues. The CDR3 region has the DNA TGTGCCAGCAGCCCCAGGGACCGGGAGGGGGGCACTGAAGCTTTCTTT. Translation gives CASSPRDREGGTEAFF.

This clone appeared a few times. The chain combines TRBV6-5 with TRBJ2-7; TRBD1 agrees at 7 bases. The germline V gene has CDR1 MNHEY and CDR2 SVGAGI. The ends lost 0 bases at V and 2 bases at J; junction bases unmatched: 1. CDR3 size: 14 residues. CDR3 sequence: CASSYSGQPYEQYF. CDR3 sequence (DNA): TGTGCCAGCAGTTACTCGGGACAGCCCTACGAGCAGTACTTC.

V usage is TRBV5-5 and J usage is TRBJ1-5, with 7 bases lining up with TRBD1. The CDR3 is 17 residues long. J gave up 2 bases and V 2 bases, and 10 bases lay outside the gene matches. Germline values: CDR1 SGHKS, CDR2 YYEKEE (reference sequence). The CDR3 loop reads CASSFGQRQGGNQPQHF. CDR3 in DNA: TGTGCCAGCAGCTTTGGCCAGAGACAGGGAGGCAATCAGCCCCAGCATTTT.

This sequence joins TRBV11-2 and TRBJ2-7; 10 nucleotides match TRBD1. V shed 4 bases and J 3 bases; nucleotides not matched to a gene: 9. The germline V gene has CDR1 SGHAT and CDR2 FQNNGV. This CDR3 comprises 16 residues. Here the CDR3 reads CASSSLRDRGFYEQYF. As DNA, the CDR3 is TGTGCCAGCAGCTCTCTCCGGGACAGGGGCTTCTACGAGCAGTACTTC.

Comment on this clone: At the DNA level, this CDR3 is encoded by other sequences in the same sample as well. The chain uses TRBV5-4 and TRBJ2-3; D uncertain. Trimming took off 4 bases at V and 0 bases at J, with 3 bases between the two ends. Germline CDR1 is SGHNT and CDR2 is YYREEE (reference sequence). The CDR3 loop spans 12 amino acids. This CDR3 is CASSLSTDTQYF. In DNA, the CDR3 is TGTGCCAGCAGCCTGAGCACAGATACGCAGTATTTT.

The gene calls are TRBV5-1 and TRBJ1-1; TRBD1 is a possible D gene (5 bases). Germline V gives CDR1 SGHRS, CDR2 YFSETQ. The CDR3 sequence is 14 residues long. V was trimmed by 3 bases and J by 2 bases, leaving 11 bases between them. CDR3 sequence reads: CASSSNTGNTEAFF. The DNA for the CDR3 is TGCGCCAGCAGCTCAAACACAGGTAACACTGAAGCTTTCTTT. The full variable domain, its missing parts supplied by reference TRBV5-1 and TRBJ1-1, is KAGVTQTPRYLIKTRGQQVTLSCSPISGHRSVSWYQQTPGQGLQFLFEYFSETQRNKGNFPGRFSGRQFSNSRSEMNVSTLELGDSALYLCASSSNTGNTEAFFGQGTRLTVV.

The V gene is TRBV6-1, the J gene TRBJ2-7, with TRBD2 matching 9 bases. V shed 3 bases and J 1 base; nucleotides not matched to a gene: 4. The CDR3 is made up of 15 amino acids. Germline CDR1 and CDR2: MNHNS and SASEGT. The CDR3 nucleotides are TGTGCCAGCAGTGACCCTAGCGGGGCTTCCTACGAGCAGTACTTC. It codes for CASSDPSGASYEQYF.

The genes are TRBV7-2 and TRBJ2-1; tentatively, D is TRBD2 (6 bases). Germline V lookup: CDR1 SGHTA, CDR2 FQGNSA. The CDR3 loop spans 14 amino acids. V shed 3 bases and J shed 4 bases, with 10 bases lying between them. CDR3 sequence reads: CASSFGSLYNEQFF. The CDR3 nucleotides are TGTGCCAGCAGCTTCGGGAGTTTGTACAATGAGCAGTTCTTC.

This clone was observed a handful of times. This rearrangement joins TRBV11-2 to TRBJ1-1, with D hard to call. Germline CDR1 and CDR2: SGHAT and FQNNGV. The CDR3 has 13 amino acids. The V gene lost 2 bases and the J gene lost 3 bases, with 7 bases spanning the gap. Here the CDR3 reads CASSLTRDTEAFF. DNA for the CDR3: TGTGCCAGCAGCTTAACGAGGGACACTGAAGCTTTCTTT.

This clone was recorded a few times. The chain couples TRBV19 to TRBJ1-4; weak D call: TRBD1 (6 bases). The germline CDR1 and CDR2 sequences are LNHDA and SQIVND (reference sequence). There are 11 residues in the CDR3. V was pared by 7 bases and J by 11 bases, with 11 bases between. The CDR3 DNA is TGTGCCAGTACGGGGGGCCCGAAACTGTTTTTT. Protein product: CASTGGPKLFF.

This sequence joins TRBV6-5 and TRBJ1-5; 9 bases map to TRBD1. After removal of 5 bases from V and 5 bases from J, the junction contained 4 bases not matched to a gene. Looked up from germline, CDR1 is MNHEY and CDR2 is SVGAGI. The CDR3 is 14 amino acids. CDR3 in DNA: TGTGCCAGCAGTCGGGACAGGGCCCATCAGCCCCAGCATTTT. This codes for CASSRDRAHQPQHF.

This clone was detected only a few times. DNA for the CDR3: TGTGCCAGCAGCTGGGAAGCAGGGACTGAAGCTTTCTTT. This gives the protein CASSWEAGTEAFF. V gene TRBV7-9 combines with J gene TRBJ1-1; possible D gene TRBD1, 5 bases. The germline V gene encodes CDR1 SEHNR and CDR2 FQNEAQ (reference sequence). Trimming removed 4 bases at V and 5 bases at J, with 11 bases between. The CDR3 has 13 residues.

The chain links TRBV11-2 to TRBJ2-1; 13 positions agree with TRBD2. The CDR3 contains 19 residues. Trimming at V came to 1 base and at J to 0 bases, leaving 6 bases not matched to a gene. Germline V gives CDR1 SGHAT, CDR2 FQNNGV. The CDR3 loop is CASSLGGWTSGSSYNEQFF. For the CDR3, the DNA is TGTGCCAGCAGCTTAGGTGGTTGGACTAGCGGGAGCTCCTACAATGAGCAGTTCTTC.

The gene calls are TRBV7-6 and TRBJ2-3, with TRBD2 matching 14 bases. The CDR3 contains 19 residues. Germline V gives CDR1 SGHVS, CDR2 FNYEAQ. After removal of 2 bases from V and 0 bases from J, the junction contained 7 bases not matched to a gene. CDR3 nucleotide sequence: TGTGCCAGCAGCTTAACGAGGACTAGCGGGAGGATTAGCACAGATACGCAGTATTTT. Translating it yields CASSLTRTSGRISTDTQYF.

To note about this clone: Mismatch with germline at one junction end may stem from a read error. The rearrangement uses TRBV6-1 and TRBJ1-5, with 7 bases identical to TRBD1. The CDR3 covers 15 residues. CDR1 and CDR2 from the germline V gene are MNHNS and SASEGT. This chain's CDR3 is CASSEGGERGQPQNF. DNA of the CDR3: TGTGCCAGCAGTGAAGGAGGGGAAAGGGGGCAGCCCCAGAATTTT.

CDR3 in DNA: TGCGCCAGCAGCTTGGGGTCCGGAGTCTCTGGAAACACCATATATTTT. It encodes CASSLGSGVSGNTIYF. The chain uses TRBV5-1 and TRBJ1-3; D is unresolved. Trimming removed 0 bases from V and 0 bases from J, with 10 bases in between. The germline CDR1 and CDR2 sequences are SGHRS and YFSETQ. The length of the CDR3 is 16 residues.

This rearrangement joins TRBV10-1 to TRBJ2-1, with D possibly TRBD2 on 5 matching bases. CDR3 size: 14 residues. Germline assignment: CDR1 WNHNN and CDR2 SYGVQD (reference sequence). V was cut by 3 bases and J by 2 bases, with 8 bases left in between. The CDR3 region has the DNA TGCGCCAGCAGTGACAGCGGTGCCTACAATGAGCAGTTCTTC. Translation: CASSDSGAYNEQFF.

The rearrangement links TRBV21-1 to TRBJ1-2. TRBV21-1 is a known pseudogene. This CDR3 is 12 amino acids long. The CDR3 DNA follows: TGTGCCAGCGGTAGATCCTTCTATGGCTACACCTTC. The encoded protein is CASGRSFYGYTF.

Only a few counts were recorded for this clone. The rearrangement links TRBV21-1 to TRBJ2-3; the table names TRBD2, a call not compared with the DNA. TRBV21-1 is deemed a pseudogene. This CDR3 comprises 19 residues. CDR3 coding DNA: TGTGCCAGCAGCAATCGGATTACTGCACCACTATGGAGCACAGATACGCAGTATTTT. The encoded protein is CASSNRITAPLWSTDTQYF.

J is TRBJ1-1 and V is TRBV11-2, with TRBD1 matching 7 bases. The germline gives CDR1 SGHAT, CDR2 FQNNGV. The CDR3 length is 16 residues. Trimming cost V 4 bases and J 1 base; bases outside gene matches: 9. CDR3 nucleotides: TGTGCCAGCAGCTCCATGACAGGGCATAGGAACACTGAAGCTTTCTTT. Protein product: CASSSMTGHRNTEAFF.

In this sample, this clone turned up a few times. DNA for the CDR3: TGTGCCAGCTCTCATCGGACTAGCGGGAAGGGTGCAGATACGCAGTATTTT. Protein: CASSHRTSGKGADTQYF. J is TRBJ2-3 and V is TRBV18; 12 bases are a match to TRBD2. Germline CDR1 is KGHSH and CDR2 is LQKENI. The V segment lost 6 bases and the J segment 4 bases; nucleotides outside the gene matches: 11. This CDR3 spans 17 amino acids.

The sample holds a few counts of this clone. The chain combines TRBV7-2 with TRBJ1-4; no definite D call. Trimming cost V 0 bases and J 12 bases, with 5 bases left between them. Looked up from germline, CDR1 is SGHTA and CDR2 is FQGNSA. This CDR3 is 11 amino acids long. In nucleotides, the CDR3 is TGTGCCAGCAGCTTAGCCGTCGAACTGTTTTTT. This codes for CASSLAVELFF.